This T cell receptor beta chain came from a study of vaccination and CD4 T cells after COVID-19 (dated by TCRdb to the early 2020s). As for the study more broadly: Every convalescent patient had a positive nasal swab PCR test for SARS-CoV-2, with mild disease in roughly ten patients and severe disease in one. Six males and four females were included in the convalescent cohort, with two Hispanic individuals, seven Caucasians, two Asians and one multiracial person represented. In roughly eleven COVID-19 convalescent patients and a handful of infection-naive healthy vaccine recipients, the spike-specific CD4+ TCR repertoire before mRNA vaccination was compared with the repertoire after mRNA vaccination. Culture stimuli were overlapping spike peptide pools from SARS-CoV-2 and from the common cold coronaviruses HCoV-NL63, HCoV-OC43 and HCoV-229E. The time from the second vaccine dose to post-vaccine blood sampling had a median of 72 days and ranged from roughly 13 to 241 days. Control cultures received a CEFX viral epitope pool as the positive control, an HIV-1 Nef peptide pool as the negative control, or no peptide. Each participant got two doses of either the Pfizer-BioNTech BNT162b2 vaccine (n=8) or the Moderna mRNA-1273 vaccine (n=2). Post-COVID blood samples were collected from convalescent patients a median of roughly 100 days after diagnosis, with a range of roughly 30 to 161 days.

The library was prepared using PCR. TCR sequencing of DNA from cultured CD4+ T cells used the Oncomine TCR Beta short-read assay at the Johns Hopkins FTIC core. The QIAamp micro DNA kit was used to extract genomic DNA from the cultured CD4+ T cells. Oncomine TCR Beta libraries from cultured CD4+ T cells were pooled with unique dual indexes and sequenced on an Illumina iSeq 100. In the source study's methods: Non-productive sequences were removed, and CDR3s not starting with C, not ending with F or W, or shorter than 7 amino acids were discarded. The MANAFEST web application was used to identify antigen-specific clonotypes by comparing peptide-stimulated wells against reference wells and other culture wells. For a clone to be called positive, the clone needed an FDR below 0.05, an odds ratio above 5, and a productive frequency above 0.1% in at least two of three replicate wells. Clonotypes that were significantly expanded in both SARS-CoV-2 spike wells and at least one common cold coronavirus spike condition were defined as cross-reactive. Similarity between CDR3 sequences was evaluated in R version 3.6.1 using Levenshtein distances (stringdist) and unrooted phylogenetic trees (ape). The raw public data were reprocessed by TCRdb itself: fastp quality trimming at Q25, MiXCR clonotype calling, in-frame beta chains only. Records with the same CDR3 protein are collapsed into one entry carrying the most frequent genes and DNA. The V and J calls, along with clone size, are taken from TCRdb and not from the paper's own processing. The table for this sample lists 8,500 to 13,000 distinct CDR3 sequences; 40% to 50% of them were counted only once. The ten largest clones take up 29% of the sample.

Paper-wide results and their limitations: An increase in the median number of SARS-CoV-2-reactive clonotypes from 21 after infection to roughly 38 after vaccination was observed, but the change was not found to be significant. The number of convalescent patients in the study was relatively small, and the study did not examine early timepoints following natural infection. Among the post-vaccine SARS-CoV-2-reactive clones in convalescent patients, a median about 86% showed up only after vaccination, which suggests vaccine-specific priming. In convalescent patients, nearly all vaccine-specific clones (304 of 307) were found to be mono-reactive for SARS-CoV-2 spike rather than cross-reactive with common cold coronaviruses.

The intended sense of this specimen's treatment or condition label: roughly 10-day PBMC culture with coronavirus spike peptide pools or control peptides (ViraFEST assay). To expand antigen-specific T cells with peptide pools and then pick out the expanded clonotypes through TCR sequencing, the study relied on the ViraFEST assay. The convalescent patients' positive SARS-CoV-2 PCR tests fell between March and December 2020, which was before the Alpha, Beta and Delta variants emerged in the United States. Under 2.5 million PBMCs per well were cultured in IMDM with approximately 4.9% human AB serum and approximately 10 IU/ml IL-2, plus 10 ug/ml peptide pools. Half of the culture medium was replaced with fresh IL-2-containing medium on days 3 and 7. After roughly 11 days of culture, CD4+ T cells were isolated by negative selection with the EasySep CD4+ T cell isolation kit. PBMCs were separated from whole blood using Ficoll-Paque Plus gradient centrifugation and then either used fresh or cryopreserved at -140C. In general, triplicate wells were set up for every culture condition.

Concerning this clonotype itself: Its binding antigen is unknown. Base qualities were left out, and no much larger clone turns up one base away.

The CDR3 contains 13 residues, cysteine and phenylalanine counted. Only the CDR3 region is kept as DNA, spanning 39 bases read in frame from base 1. The germline V gene (reference sequence) sets CDR1 to LNHDA and CDR2 to SQIVND. Trimming costs V 3 bases and J 4 bases, and their ends lie 9 bases apart. The sequence is built from TRBV19 and TRBJ2-5, with no reliable assignment of the D segment. The sequence was collected from a human donor who had recovered from COVID-19. The sequencing input was CD4+ T cells from blood, cultured in vitro. CDR3 loop: CASSIGEAETQYF. The base sequence is TGTGCCAGTAGTATTGGAGAGGCAGAGACCCAGTACTTC. Outside the CDR3, residues come from the reference TRBV19 and TRBJ2-5 proteins, so the full variable domain is: DGGITQSPKYLFRKEGQNVTLSCEQNLNHDAMYWYRQDPGQGLRLIYYSQIVNDFQKGDIAEGYSVSREKKESFPLTVTSAQKNPTAFYLCASSIGEAETQYFGPGTRLLVL.